This note documents a single T cell receptor beta chain sequence. Antigen specificity is unknown. The data stem from a study of post-analysis software for immune sequencing data. Study observations and caveats: Under F measure analysis, samples from one preparation batch co-clustered strongly. Significantly decreased normalized Chao1 diversity was recorded for multiple sclerosis patients relative to controls. Patients showed TRBV5-6, TRBV5-1 and TRBV20-1 among 4 or 5 TRBV segments more frequent than in controls.

Unique molecular identifiers were carried by the TCR beta cDNA libraries. The T cell input of roughly 0.9 to 11 million gave about 500,000 cDNA molecules. TCRdb processed the PCR reads anew with MiXCR; each CDR3 protein has one entry. The sample consists of roughly 540,000 distinct CDR3 sequences, less than 40% of them appearing once. CDR1 is SNHLY, CDR2 FYNNEI, per germline. The V gene lost 2 bases and the J gene lost 5 bases, with 18 bases spanning the gap. This CDR3 has 16 residues. The clonotype originates from a girl under 18 with multiple sclerosis. The sequencing sample was made of blood. V and J are TRBV2 and TRBJ1-2, with a weak D call TRBD1 (5 bases). The CDR3 loop reads CASSETLQGGLYGYTF. The CDR3 coding sequence is TGTGCCAGCAGTGAAACCCTGCAGGGCGGGCTATATGGCTACACCTTC.